This T cell receptor beta chain was recovered during a study of regulatory T cells in long-lasting Graves disease. Study conclusions and caveats: Accuracy was perhaps lowered by the small sample size. Clonotypes that were public and shared totalled fewer than 3,500 in persistent patients versus roughly 1,000 in new patients. When disease was persistent, TRBV28, TRBJ1-2 and TRBJ2-5 were the favored segments.

A word on this clonotype: Its antigen is unidentified.

The CDR3 contains 15 residues. The V gene's germline CDR1 is SGHTA and CDR2 FQGNSA. The ends lost 5 bases at V and 0 bases at J; junction bases unmatched: 5. Time point noted: persistent/refractory GD, antithyroid drugs over 5 years with positive TRAb. From RNA extracted from PBMCs, the TCR library was made. The EDTA tubes were filled with about 10 milliliters of drawn peripheral blood. Combining iRepertoire HTBI primers with Arm-PCR of CDR3 regions, the authors built TCR beta libraries. One entry per CDR3 protein results from TCRdb running MiXCR on the multiplex PCR reads. The data contain roughly 300,000 distinct CDR3 sequences, roughly a fifth of them singletons.

The rearrangement joins TRBV7-2 to TRBJ2-7; 9 bases map to TRBD2. This specimen was peripheral blood mononuclear cells (PBMCs), taken when the disease was refractory, from a patient treated with antithyroid drugs. The clonotype comes from a female donor with Graves disease. The CDR3 DNA follows: TGTGCCAGCAGCCCGACTAGCGGAGGCTCCTACGAGCAGTACTTC. Its protein is CASSPTSGGSYEQYF.